The next 16 T cell receptor beta chains were all read from a single sample in a study of blood T cell repertoires in COVID-19. Profiled with immunoSEQ multiplex PCR; TCRdb holds only in-frame clones, not every one. Of some 300,000 clones in the sample, approximately 86% were seen once. The sequenced sample was peripheral blood. These receptors were collected from a man in his 70s with acute or convalescent COVID-19.

This clone appeared a single time. V usage is TRBV19 and J usage is TRBJ2-5; weak D call: TRBD2 (5 bases). The CDR3 is 13 residues long. Germline V gives CDR1 LNHDA, CDR2 SQIVND (reference sequence). V lost 2 bases and J 4 bases, leaving 8 bases between the germline ends. CDR3 loop: CASSINRGETQYF. CDR3 DNA sequence: TGTGCCAGTAGTATAAATCGGGGAGAGACCCAGTACTTC. The whole variable domain, remainder taken from reference TRBV19 and TRBJ2-5, is DGGITQSPKYLFRKEGQNVTLSCEQNLNHDAMYWYRQDPGQGLRLIYYSQIVNDFQKGDIAEGYSVSREKKESFPLTVTSAQKNPTAFYLCASSINRGETQYFGPGTRLLVL.

V and J are TRBV28 and TRBJ2-5; 13 positions match TRBD2. In germline, CDR1 is MDHEN, CDR2 SYDVKM. J lost 5 bases, V lost 5 bases, and 8 bases had no gene match. CDR3 length equals 16 residues. CDR3 region: CASSPRLAGGGETQYF. CDR3 in DNA: TGTGCCAGCAGTCCCCGACTAGCGGGGGGCGGGGAGACCCAGTACTTC.

V is TRBV6-2 or TRBV6-3 and J is TRBJ1-5; possible D gene TRBD1, 6 bases. The germline gives CDR1 MNHEY, CDR2 SVGEGT. V was cut by 6 bases and J by 4 bases, with 16 bases left in between. The CDR3 loop spans 15 amino acids. The DNA of the CDR3 is TGTGCCAGCAGCCCAGACAGGCTACCGAATCAGCCCCAGCATTTT. It translates to CASSPDRLPNQPQHF.

The chain carries TRBV7-2 and TRBJ2-1; 8 nucleotides align to TRBD2. The length of the CDR3 is 13 residues. Germline CDR1 is SGHTA and CDR2 is FQGNSA. Trimming took 4 bases from V and 15 from J; bases not matched to a gene: 11. This CDR3 is CASSSQISGSPFF. CDR3 in DNA: TGTGCCAGCAGCTCCCAAATCAGCGGGAGTCCGTTCTTC.

V gene TRBV5-4 combines with J gene TRBJ2-2, with D unclear. Germline V CDR1 and CDR2: SGHNT, YYREEE (reference sequence). Trimming took off 5 bases at V and 4 bases at J, with 12 bases between the two ends. This CDR3 is 14 amino acids long. CDR3 sequence: CASSTLGGTGELFF. DNA of the CDR3: TGTGCCAGCAGTACCCTAGGCGGCACCGGGGAGCTGTTTTTT.

This chain joins TRBV28 and TRBJ1-2; D is perhaps TRBD1 (5 bases). Germline CDR1 and CDR2: MDHEN and SYDVKM. The CDR3 contains 14 residues. The V end was cut by 5 bases, the J end by 5 bases, with 15 bases between. The chain's CDR3 is CASSPPPGGYGYTF. Written as DNA, the CDR3 is TGTGCCAGCAGTCCCCCCCCCGGGGGTTATGGCTACACCTTC.

In its sample, this clone was seen once. This chain connects TRBV6-5 to TRBJ2-3; 8 positions match TRBD1. Per the germline V gene, CDR1 is MNHEY and CDR2 is SVGAGI. CDR3 length: 14 amino acids. Trimming cost V 5 bases and J 2 bases; bases outside gene matches: 3. CDR3 coding DNA: TGTGCCAGCAGTCTGGACAGGGCCACAGATACGCAGTATTTT. Protein sequence: CASSLDRATDTQYF.

This clone was found a few times. The DNA of the CDR3 is TGCAGCGTTGCAGGGGGCCGGAATCAGCCCCAGCATTTT. Residues: CSVAGGRNQPQHF. The chain couples TRBV29-1 to TRBJ1-5, with 8 bases aligning to TRBD1. The germline gives CDR1 SQVTM, CDR2 ANQGSEA. This CDR3 comprises 13 residues. The V segment lost 4 bases and the J segment 4 bases; nucleotides outside the gene matches: 3.

The genes are TRBV10-3 and TRBJ1-4; maybe TRBD1 (5 bases). V gave up 2 bases and J gave up 3 bases, with 10 bases separating them. CDR1 is ENHRY and CDR2 is SYGVKD in the germline V gene. The CDR3 totals 15 residues. The CDR3 protein is CAISEEYRSNEKLFF. In DNA form, the CDR3 reads TGTGCCATCAGTGAGGAGTACAGGTCTAATGAAAAACTGTTTTTT.

The rearrangement joins TRBV11-2 to TRBJ2-2, with no clear D. Trimming took 4 bases from V and 1 from J, leaving 7 bases between them. CDR3 length: 14 amino acids. Germline V gene sequence: CDR1 SGHAT, CDR2 FQNNGV. The CDR3 nucleotides are TGTGCCAGCAGCTCAACAGAGAACACCGGGGAGCTGTTTTTT. This encodes CASSSTENTGELFF.

This clone was detected only a few times. The chain carries TRBV28 and TRBJ1-1; D call uncertain. Trimming left V 10 bases short and J 1 base short, with 10 bases between. The CDR3 runs 12 residues. CDR1 is MDHEN and CDR2 is SYDVKM in the germline V gene. The CDR3 here is CAIAERNTEAFF. DNA of the CDR3: TGTGCCATCGCGGAAAGGAACACTGAAGCTTTCTTT.

J is TRBJ1-3 and V is TRBV5-1, with a weak D call TRBD1 (6 bases). Per the germline V gene, CDR1 is SGHRS and CDR2 is YFSETQ. The CDR3 loop spans 16 amino acids. Deletions cut 0 bases from V and 0 bases from J, with 10 bases between. Written as DNA, the CDR3 is TGCGCCAGCAGCTTGGGGACAGTGAGCTCTGGAAACACCATATATTTT. Translating it yields CASSLGTVSSGNTIYF.

The gene calls are TRBV7-9 and TRBJ2-5, with TRBD1 matching over 7 bases. Germline values: CDR1 SEHNR, CDR2 FQNEAQ (reference sequence). There are 13 residues in the CDR3. The trim removed 7 bases at V and 4 bases at J, leaving 6 bases unmatched. In nucleotides, the CDR3 is TGTGCCAGCAACAACAGGGGTGGAGAGACCCAGTACTTC. Translated, it gives CASNNRGGETQYF.

This chain links TRBV28 with TRBJ1-6, with 8 bases identical to TRBD1. Unmatched junction bases numbered 16, after V lost 5 bases and J lost 10 bases. Germline V gene sequence: CDR1 MDHEN, CDR2 SYDVKM. CDR3 length: 17 residues. CDR3 DNA: TGTGCCAGCAGTCCCACGGTCGGACAGGGAGAACGGTCACCCCTCCACTTT. Its protein product is CASSPTVGQGERSPLHF.

The chain combines TRBV5-1 with TRBJ2-2, with D possibly matching TRBD1 (6 bases). The germline V gene has CDR1 SGHRS and CDR2 YFSETQ. Deletions cut 5 bases from V and 0 bases from J, with 8 bases between. The CDR3 is 14 amino acids. This chain's CDR3 is CASSGQPNTGELFF. Written as DNA, the CDR3 is TGCGCCAGCAGTGGACAGCCGAACACCGGGGAGCTGTTTTTT.

The V call is TRBV6-5, the J call TRBJ2-1; 9 bases line up with TRBD2. The CDR3 is 13 residues long. V was clipped by 10 bases and J by 5 bases; unmatched bases: 6. Germline CDR1 and CDR2: MNHEY and SVGAGI. CDR3 in amino acids: CATVSGRDNEQFF. DNA of the CDR3: TGTGCCACGGTTAGCGGGAGAGACAATGAGCAGTTCTTC.